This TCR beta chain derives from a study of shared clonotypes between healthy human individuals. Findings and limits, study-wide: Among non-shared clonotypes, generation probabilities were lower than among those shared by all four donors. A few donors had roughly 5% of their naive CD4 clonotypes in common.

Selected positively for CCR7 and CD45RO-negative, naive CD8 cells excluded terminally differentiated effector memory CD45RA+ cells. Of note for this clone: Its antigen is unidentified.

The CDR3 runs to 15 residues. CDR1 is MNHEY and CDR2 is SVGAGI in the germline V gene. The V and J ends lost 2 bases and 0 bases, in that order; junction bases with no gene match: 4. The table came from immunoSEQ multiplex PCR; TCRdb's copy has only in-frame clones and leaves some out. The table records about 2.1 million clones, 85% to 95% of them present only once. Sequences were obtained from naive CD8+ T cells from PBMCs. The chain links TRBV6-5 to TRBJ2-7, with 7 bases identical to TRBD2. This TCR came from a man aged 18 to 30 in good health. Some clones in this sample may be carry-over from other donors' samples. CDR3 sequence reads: CASSYESSGSYEQYF. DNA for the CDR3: TGTGCCAGCAGTTACGAGTCTAGCGGCTCCTACGAGCAGTACTTC.